These 3 T cell receptor beta chains were all obtained from the same sample, sequenced in a study of shared clonotypes between healthy human individuals. Sequencing was performed with immunoSEQ multiplex PCR; in TCRdb, only in-frame clones are kept and a portion is missing. The sample has fewer than 700,000 clones, 70% to 80% seen once. Sequenced: PBMCs. The receptors were sampled from a woman between 35 and 50 years old in good health. Some clones in this sample may be carry-over from other donors' samples.

This rearrangement joins TRBV9 to TRBJ1-1; 8 bases map to TRBD1. This CDR3 has 19 amino acids. Trimming at V came to 0 bases and at J to 1 base, leaving 14 bases not matched to a gene. Germline loops: CDR1 SGDLS, CDR2 YYNGEE. The CDR3 DNA reads TGTGCCAGCAGCGTAGGTTCTAGAGTGTCAGGGGGCAGGAACACTGAAGCTTTCTTT. Protein product: CASSVGSRVSGGRNTEAFF.

The V and J genes are TRBV5-1 and TRBJ1-3, with D maybe TRBD1 (5 bases). The CDR3 runs to 16 residues. Germline loops: CDR1 SGHRS, CDR2 YFSETQ. The V and J ends lost 3 bases and 4 bases respectively, with 17 bases between them. The CDR3 sequence: CASSYGGDPGGNTIYF. The CDR3 DNA is TGCGCCAGCAGCTATGGTGGGGACCCAGGGGGAAACACCATATATTTT.

The chain uses TRBV10-2 and TRBJ2-7, with unresolved D. V dropped 0 bases and J dropped 0 bases, with 12 bases sitting between them. The CDR3 covers 16 residues. The V gene's germline CDR1 is WSHSY and CDR2 SAAADI. Written as DNA, the CDR3 is TGCGCCAGCAGTGAGTCCGCCTTCCTGGGCTCCTACGAGCAGTACTTC. This gives the protein CASSESAFLGSYEQYF.